This entry lists 30 T cell receptor beta chains sequenced from one sample in a study of blood T cell repertoires in COVID-19. Sequenced by immunoSEQ multiplex PCR; TCRdb stores in-frame clones only, minus some. The sample holds 150,000 to 200,000 clones; 90% to 95% are singletons and the top ten take 0.6% to 0.9%. Sequenced material: peripheral blood. Source of these receptors: a man in his thirties or forties with COVID-19, enrolled during active disease.

CDR3 DNA: TGTGCCAGCAGCCTCGTAGGGGGATACAATGAGCAGTTCTTC. Its protein is CASSLVGGYNEQFF. V is TRBV5-5 and J is TRBJ2-1; tentative D call: TRBD1 (6 bases). This CDR3 has 14 amino acids. Germline CDR1 is SGHKS and CDR2 is YYEKEE (reference sequence). The ends were cut back, 4 bases at V and 4 bases at J, with 12 bases in the middle.

This chain joins TRBV5-1 and TRBJ1-1; TRBD1 might be the D (5 bases). V lost 4 bases, J lost 1 base, and 14 bases lay in between. The CDR3 contains 15 residues. Germline CDR1 reads SGHRS; CDR2 reads YFSETQ. The CDR3 sequence is CASSRWGEQNTEAFF. For the CDR3, the DNA is TGCGCCAGCAGCCGGTGGGGGGAGCAGAACACTGAAGCTTTCTTT.

This chain connects TRBV5-1 to TRBJ1-2; TRBD1 aligns across 8 bases. Germline V lookup: CDR1 SGHRS, CDR2 YFSETQ. V gave up 4 bases and J gave up 4 bases; unmatched junction bases: 6. There are 14 residues in the CDR3. CDR3: CASSRGQGTYGYTF. CDR3 sequence (DNA): TGCGCCAGCAGCAGAGGACAGGGAACCTATGGCTACACCTTC.

CDR3 bases: TGTGCCACCAGCAGGGTGGGGGCCACAGATACGCAGTATTTT. Its protein is CATSRVGATDTQYF. V usage is TRBV15 and J usage is TRBJ2-3; a weak D match, TRBD1 (6 bases). V lost 3 bases, J lost 2 bases, and 9 bases lay in between. From germline, CDR1 is LNHNV and CDR2 YYDKDF (reference sequence). This CDR3 contains 14 residues. The full variable domain, in which reference TRBV15 and TRBJ2-3 provide the parts outside the CDR3, is DAMVIQNPRYQVTQFGKPVTLSCSQTLNHNVMYWYQQKSSQAPKLLFHYYDKDFNNEADTPDNFQSRRPNTSFCFLDIRSPGLGDTAMYLCATSRVGATDTQYFGPGTRLTVL.

V and J are TRBV7-3 and TRBJ2-2; D not resolved. This CDR3 has 16 amino acids. V lost 5 bases to trimming and J lost 0 bases, with 13 bases between them. Germline V lookup: CDR1 SGHTA, CDR2 FQGTGA. The CDR3 DNA sequence: TGTGCCAGCAGCCCAATACAGAAATCGAACACCGGGGAGCTGTTTTTT. Translated, it gives CASSPIQKSNTGELFF.

CDR3 nucleotides: TGCGCCAGCAGCCAATCGCTTTCTGTGCGGGGCAATCAGCCCCAGCATTTT. The encoded protein is CASSQSLSVRGNQPQHF. This chain links TRBV4-1 with TRBJ1-5; D gene uncertain. The CDR3 extends over 17 amino acids. The ends were cut back, 2 bases at V and 2 bases at J, with 16 bases in the middle. Germline CDR1 is MGHRA and CDR2 is YSYEKL.

V is TRBV5-1 and J is TRBJ2-2; possible D gene TRBD2, 6 bases. Looked up from germline, CDR1 is SGHRS and CDR2 is YFSETQ. This CDR3 spans 16 amino acids. V dropped 5 bases and J dropped 5 bases, with 19 bases sitting between them. CDR3 amino acids: CASRPQGGSGTGELFF. The CDR3 DNA sequence: TGCGCCAGCAGACCCCAAGGAGGGAGCGGAACCGGGGAGCTGTTTTTT.

The genes are TRBV3-1 (or the pseudogene TRBV3-2) and TRBJ2-7, with 8 bases identical to TRBD2. The CDR3 loop spans 14 amino acids. Germline V gene data show CDR1 as LGHDT and CDR2 as YNNKEL (reference sequence). The V gene end was trimmed by 3 bases and the J gene end by 3 bases; junction bases not matched to a gene: 4. CDR3 residues: CASSQERGYYEQYF. The CDR3 coding sequence is TGTGCCAGCAGCCAGGAGCGGGGGTACTACGAGCAGTACTTC.

The chain combines TRBV2 with TRBJ2-3; 9 bases are shared with TRBD2. The ends lost 10 bases at V and 4 bases at J; junction bases unmatched: 15. The germline V gene has CDR1 SNHLY and CDR2 FYNNEI. This CDR3 has 16 residues. In DNA form, the CDR3 reads TGTGCCATCCCTCCTATGTGGCGGGGGGGCCCAGATACGCAGTATTTT. Translating gives CAIPPMWRGGPDTQYF.

V gene TRBV6-1 combines with J gene TRBJ2-1; 12 bases line up with TRBD2. Trimming took 3 bases from V and 6 from J; bases not matched to a gene: 3. This CDR3 is 15 amino acids long. Per germline, CDR1 MNHNS and CDR2 SASEGT. The CDR3 bases are TGTGCCAGCAGTGACGGGACTAGCGGGCTCAATGAGCAGTTCTTC. This sequence encodes CASSDGTSGLNEQFF.

This clone was detected only once. V usage is TRBV6-5 and J usage is TRBJ2-3; 8 bases map to TRBD1. Germline CDR1 reads MNHEY; CDR2 reads SVGAGI. The CDR3 covers 14 residues. With V trimmed by 4 bases and J by 2 bases, 2 bases remained unmatched. The CDR3 spells CASSSRGHTDTQYF. CDR3 DNA sequence: TGTGCCAGCAGTTCCAGGGGGCACACAGATACGCAGTATTTT.

The chain has TRBV6-2 or TRBV6-3 and TRBJ2-1, with D uncertain. V lost 2 bases, J lost 8 bases, and 10 bases lay in between. The CDR3 consists of 13 residues. Per germline, CDR1 MNHEY and CDR2 SVGEGT. This CDR3 is CASSYGLFYEQFF. CDR3 bases: TGTGCCAGCAGTTACGGGCTTTTTTATGAGCAGTTCTTC.

The chain carries TRBV5-4 and TRBJ1-4; weak D call: TRBD1 (5 bases). The CDR3 covers 17 residues. Germline CDR1 and CDR2: SGHNT and YYREEE (reference sequence). V lost 0 bases and J lost 8, with 20 bases in between. The CDR3 sequence: CASSLGNVGQGGEKLFF. DNA of the CDR3: TGTGCCAGCAGCTTGGGCAACGTTGGGCAGGGAGGGGAAAAACTGTTTTTT.

V usage is TRBV29-1 and J usage is TRBJ1-1, with 12 bases identical to TRBD1. The germline CDR1 and CDR2 sequences are SQVTM and ANQGSEA. The CDR3 runs to 18 residues. The V segment lost 4 bases and the J segment 3 bases; nucleotides outside the gene matches: 15. The CDR3 sequence: CSVGPGMGTGGADTEAFF. Written as DNA, the CDR3 is TGCAGCGTTGGGCCGGGGATGGGGACAGGGGGCGCAGACACTGAAGCTTTCTTT.

This clone was seen just once. The chain employs TRBV9 and TRBJ1-4; tentative D call: TRBD1 (6 bases). The CDR3 totals 16 residues. Looked up from germline, CDR1 is SGDLS and CDR2 is YYNGEE. Trimming took 0 bases from V and 8 from J, leaving 17 bases between them. CDR3 amino acids: CASSVGAGAVLEKLFF. CDR3 coding DNA: TGTGCCAGCAGCGTAGGGGCGGGGGCAGTTTTGGAAAAACTGTTTTTT.

The chain is built from TRBV7-9 and TRBJ2-5, with 12 positions matching TRBD2. J gave up 1 base and V 4 bases, and 4 bases lay outside the gene matches. CDR3 length: 16 amino acids. Germline lookup yields CDR1 SEHNR and CDR2 FQNEAQ (reference sequence). CDR3 nucleotide sequence: TGTGCCAGCAGCTCTACTAGCGGGGGGTTCCAAGAGACCCAGTACTTC. Translated, it gives CASSSTSGGFQETQYF.

The chain combines TRBV5-6 with TRBJ1-2; tentative D call: TRBD1 (6 bases). The V gene lost 0 bases and the J gene lost 10 bases, with 7 bases spanning the gap. Germline CDR1 reads SGHDT; CDR2 reads YYEEEE. This CDR3 has 11 amino acids. CDR3 amino acids: CASSLEGDYTF. CDR3 sequence (DNA): TGTGCCAGCAGCTTGGAGGGGGACTACACCTTC.

V is TRBV6-2 or TRBV6-3 and J is TRBJ1-6, with 7 bases aligning to TRBD1. Germline V gene data show CDR1 as MNHEY and CDR2 as SVGEGT. The J segment lost 5 bases and the V segment lost 6 bases, leaving 7 bases of the junction unmatched. This CDR3 spans 15 amino acids. Here the CDR3 reads CASSDRVGDNSPLHF. CDR3 bases: TGTGCCAGCAGCGACAGGGTTGGGGATAATTCACCCCTCCACTTT.

This chain uses TRBV19 with TRBJ2-3; TRBD1 matches 7 bases. There are 15 residues in the CDR3. CDR1 is LNHDA, CDR2 SQIVND, per germline (reference sequence). With V trimmed by 2 bases and J by 2 bases, 4 bases remained unmatched. The chain's CDR3 is CASSIQGQATDTQYF. The CDR3 DNA is TGTGCCAGTAGTATACAAGGACAGGCCACAGATACGCAGTATTTT.

Only a few counts were recorded for this clone. The chain combines TRBV4-1 with TRBJ1-4, with D uncertain. Trimming took 1 base from V and 0 from J, leaving 9 bases between them. CDR1 is MGHRA and CDR2 is YSYEKL in the germline V gene. This CDR3 is built from 16 residues. Written as DNA, the CDR3 is TGCGCCAGCAGCCAAGCCAAACAAGCAACTAATGAAAAACTGTTTTTT. It specifies CASSQAKQATNEKLFF.

The rearrangement uses TRBV9 and TRBJ1-3; weak D call: TRBD1 (5 bases). CDR1 is SGDLS and CDR2 is YYNGEE in the germline V gene. There are 16 residues in the CDR3. Trimming shortened V by 0 bases and J by 7 bases, and 17 bases separated the two germline ends. CDR3 DNA sequence: TGTGCCAGCAGCGTAGGGAGGGGTCCCTCTCTGAACACCATATATTTT. It yields the protein CASSVGRGPSLNTIYF. Together with reference TRBV9 and TRBJ1-3, the CDR3 gives the full variable domain: DSGVTQTPKHLITATGQRVTLRCSPRSGDLSVYWYQQSLDQGLQFLIQYYNGEERAKGNILERFSAQQFPDLHSELNLSSLELGDSALYFCASSVGRGPSLNTIYFGEGSWLTVV.

This chain links TRBV27 with TRBJ1-1, with unresolved D. Trimming stripped 4 bases from V and 1 base from J, with 13 bases between. This CDR3 region has 15 residues. Germline V CDR1 and CDR2: MNHEY, SMNVEV (reference sequence). In DNA, the CDR3 is TGTGCCAGCAGTTATGGAGGGATTGGGAACACTGAAGCTTTCTTT. This sequence encodes CASSYGGIGNTEAFF.

The chain joins TRBV4-1 to TRBJ1-5; 7 nucleotides align to TRBD1. V lost 3 bases to trimming and J lost 0 bases; unmatched junction nucleotides: 8. Per germline, CDR1 MGHRA and CDR2 YSYEKL. The CDR3 length is 17 residues. CDR3 amino acids: CASSQGFRGNSNQPQHF. DNA for the CDR3: TGCGCCAGCAGCCAGGGGTTCAGGGGGAATAGCAATCAGCCCCAGCATTTT.

This sequence joins TRBV6-5 and TRBJ1-2, with TRBD1 matching 9 bases. Germline CDR1 MNHEY, CDR2 SVGAGI. The J segment lost 3 bases and the V segment lost 4 bases, leaving 6 bases of the junction unmatched. This CDR3 has 15 amino acids. CDR3 amino acids: CASSSTDRGHYGYTF. In nucleotides, the CDR3 is TGTGCCAGCAGTTCCACGGACAGGGGACACTATGGCTACACCTTC.

This chain uses TRBV28 with TRBJ2-7, with 8 bases lining up with TRBD2. CDR1 and CDR2 (germline): MDHEN, SYDVKM. J was trimmed by 6 bases and V by 11 bases; bases with no gene match: 18. The CDR3 has 15 residues. The chain's CDR3 is CAVNAGTRILFEQYF. For the CDR3, the DNA is TGTGCCGTGAATGCCGGGACTAGGATCTTGTTCGAGCAGTACTTC.

J is TRBJ2-7 and V is TRBV5-4, with D perhaps TRBD1 (5 bases). This CDR3 comprises 15 residues. Trimming stripped 0 bases from V and 3 bases from J, with 13 bases between. Germline V lookup: CDR1 SGHNT, CDR2 YYREEE (reference sequence). The CDR3 here is CASSLGQGKHYEQYF. The CDR3 region has the DNA TGTGCCAGCAGCTTGGGTCAGGGAAAACACTACGAGCAGTACTTC.

The V call is TRBV19, the J call TRBJ2-7, with 8 positions matching TRBD1. J was trimmed by 5 bases and V by 8 bases; bases with no gene match: 8. Germline V gene lookup returns CDR1 LNHDA and CDR2 SQIVND (reference sequence). CDR3 size: 13 residues. CDR3 protein: CASGEQGGDEQYF. The CDR3 region has the DNA TGTGCCAGTGGGGAACAGGGGGGCGACGAGCAGTACTTC.

The chain links TRBV19 to TRBJ1-6; weak D call: TRBD1 (6 bases). Germline V lookup: CDR1 LNHDA, CDR2 SQIVND (reference sequence). Trimming took off 9 bases at V and 7 bases at J, with 10 bases between the two ends. The CDR3 loop spans 12 amino acids. The CDR3 nucleotides are TGTGCCAGCGCAAGGGGGAATTCACCCCTCCACTTT. Its translation is CASARGNSPLHF. The entire variable domain, with the rest obtained from reference TRBV19 and TRBJ1-6, is as follows: DGGITQSPKYLFRKEGQNVTLSCEQNLNHDAMYWYRQDPGQGLRLIYYSQIVNDFQKGDIAEGYSVSREKKESFPLTVTSAQKNPTAFYLCASARGNSPLHFGNGTRLTVT.

V is TRBV3-1 (or the pseudogene TRBV3-2) and J is TRBJ1-1, with 9 nucleotides matching TRBD1. Per germline, CDR1 LGHDT and CDR2 YNNKEL (reference sequence). V lost 1 base, J lost 4 bases, and 1 base stayed unmatched. The CDR3 totals 14 residues. The CDR3 sequence is CASSQATGGTEAFF. CDR3 coding DNA: TGTGCCAGCAGCCAAGCGACAGGGGGCACTGAAGCTTTCTTT.

The gene calls are TRBV27 and TRBJ2-7; 11 nucleotides agree with TRBD2. The CDR3 has 13 residues. Germline values: CDR1 MNHEY, CDR2 SMNVEV (reference sequence). The V segment lost 7 bases and the J segment 6 bases; nucleotides outside the gene matches: 5. The CDR3 loop reads CASNLAGGLEQYF. The CDR3 DNA follows: TGTGCCAGCAACCTAGCGGGGGGCCTCGAGCAGTACTTC.